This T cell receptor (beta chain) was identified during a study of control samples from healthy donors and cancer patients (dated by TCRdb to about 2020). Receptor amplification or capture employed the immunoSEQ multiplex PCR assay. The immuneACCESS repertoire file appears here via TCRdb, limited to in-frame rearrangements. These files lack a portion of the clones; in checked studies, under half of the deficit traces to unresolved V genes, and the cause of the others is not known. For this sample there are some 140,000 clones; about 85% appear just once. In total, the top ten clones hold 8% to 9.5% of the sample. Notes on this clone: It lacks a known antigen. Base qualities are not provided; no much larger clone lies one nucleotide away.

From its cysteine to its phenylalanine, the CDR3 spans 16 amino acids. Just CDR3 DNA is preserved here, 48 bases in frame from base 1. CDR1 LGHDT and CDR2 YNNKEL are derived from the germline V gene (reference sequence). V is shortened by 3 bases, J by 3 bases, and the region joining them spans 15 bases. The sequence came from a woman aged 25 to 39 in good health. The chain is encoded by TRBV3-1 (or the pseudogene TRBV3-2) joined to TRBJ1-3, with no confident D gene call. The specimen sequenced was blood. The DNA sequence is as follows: TGTGCCAGCAGCCAGTCTCCGGGGTCGGGTGGAAACACCATATATTTT. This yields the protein CASSQSPGSGGNTIYF.